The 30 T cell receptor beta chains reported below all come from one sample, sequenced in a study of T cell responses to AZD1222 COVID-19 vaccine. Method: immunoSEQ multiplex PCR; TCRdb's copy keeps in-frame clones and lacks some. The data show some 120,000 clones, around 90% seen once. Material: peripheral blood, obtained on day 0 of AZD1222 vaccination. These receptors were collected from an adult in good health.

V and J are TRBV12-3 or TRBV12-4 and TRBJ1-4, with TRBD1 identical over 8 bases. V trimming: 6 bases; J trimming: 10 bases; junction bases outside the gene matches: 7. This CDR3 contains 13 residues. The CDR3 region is CASRDNRGGKLFF. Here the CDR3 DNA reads TGTGCCAGCAGGGATAACAGGGGGGGAAAACTGTTTTTT.

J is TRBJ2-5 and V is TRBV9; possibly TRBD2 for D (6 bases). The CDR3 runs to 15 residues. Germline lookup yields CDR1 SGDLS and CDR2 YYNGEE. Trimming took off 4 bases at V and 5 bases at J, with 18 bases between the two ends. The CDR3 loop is CASSSRLGLSETQYF. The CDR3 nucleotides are TGTGCCAGCAGCTCCCGACTAGGGCTCTCGGAGACCCAGTACTTC.

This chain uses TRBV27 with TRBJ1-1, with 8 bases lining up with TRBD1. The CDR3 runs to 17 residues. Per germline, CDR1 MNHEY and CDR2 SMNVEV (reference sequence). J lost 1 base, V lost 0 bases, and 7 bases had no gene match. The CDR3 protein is CASSLSRTGRSNTEAFF. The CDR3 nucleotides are TGTGCCAGCAGTTTATCGAGGACAGGGAGGTCGAACACTGAAGCTTTCTTT.

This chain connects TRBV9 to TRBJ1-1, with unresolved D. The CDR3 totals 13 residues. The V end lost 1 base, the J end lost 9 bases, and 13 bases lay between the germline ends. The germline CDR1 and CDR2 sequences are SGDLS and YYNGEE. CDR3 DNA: TGTGCCAGCAGCGTATTAAGTGAGGGCCAAGCTTTCTTT. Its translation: CASSVLSEGQAFF. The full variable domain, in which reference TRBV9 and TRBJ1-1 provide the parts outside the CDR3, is DSGVTQTPKHLITATGQRVTLRCSPRSGDLSVYWYQQSLDQGLQFLIQYYNGEERAKGNILERFSAQQFPDLHSELNLSSLELGDSALYFCASSVLSEGQAFFGQGTRLTVV.

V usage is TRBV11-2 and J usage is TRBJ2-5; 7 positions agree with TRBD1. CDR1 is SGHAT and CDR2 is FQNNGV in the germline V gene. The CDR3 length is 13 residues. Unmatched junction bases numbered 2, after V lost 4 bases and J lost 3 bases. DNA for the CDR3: TGTGCCAGCAGCTCAGGGACAGAAGAGACCCAGTACTTC. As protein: CASSSGTEETQYF. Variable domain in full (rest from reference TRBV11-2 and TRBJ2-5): EAGVAQSPRYKIIEKRQSVAFWCNPISGHATLYWYQQILGQGPKLLIQFQNNGVVDDSQLPKDRFSAERLKGVDSTLKIQPAKLEDSAVYLCASSSGTEETQYFGPGTRLLVL.

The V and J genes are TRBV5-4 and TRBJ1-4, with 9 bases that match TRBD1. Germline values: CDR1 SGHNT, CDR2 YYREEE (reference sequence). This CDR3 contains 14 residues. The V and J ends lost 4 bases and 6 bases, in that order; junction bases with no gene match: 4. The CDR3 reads CASSLRDRDEKLFF. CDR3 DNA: TGTGCCAGCAGCCTCCGGGACAGGGATGAAAAACTGTTTTTT.

In DNA form, the CDR3 reads TGTGCCAGCAGTTCAGGTTGGCAGCCCCAGCATTTT. This encodes CASSSGWQPQHF. V gene TRBV6-5 combines with J gene TRBJ1-5; no clear D. The germline V gene has CDR1 MNHEY and CDR2 SVGAGI. This CDR3 has 12 amino acids. V lost 4 bases and J lost 7, with 8 bases in between.

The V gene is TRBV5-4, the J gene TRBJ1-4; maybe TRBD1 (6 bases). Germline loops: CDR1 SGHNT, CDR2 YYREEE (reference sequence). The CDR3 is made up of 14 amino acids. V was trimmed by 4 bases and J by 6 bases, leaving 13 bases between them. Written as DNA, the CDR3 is TGTGCCAGCAGCAACCGGGACAAGCATGAAAAACTGTTTTTT. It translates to CASSNRDKHEKLFF.

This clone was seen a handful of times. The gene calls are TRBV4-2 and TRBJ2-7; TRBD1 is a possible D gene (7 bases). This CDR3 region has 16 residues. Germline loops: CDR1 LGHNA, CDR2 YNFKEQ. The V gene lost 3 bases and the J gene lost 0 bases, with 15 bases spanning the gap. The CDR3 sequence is CASSQTGRDNSYEQYF. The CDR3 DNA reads TGTGCCAGCAGCCAGACAGGGCGGGACAACTCCTACGAGCAGTACTTC.

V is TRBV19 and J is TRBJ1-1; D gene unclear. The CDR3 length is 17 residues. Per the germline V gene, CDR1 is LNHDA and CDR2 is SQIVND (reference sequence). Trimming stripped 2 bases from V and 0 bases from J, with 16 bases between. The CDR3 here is CASSITAGLRLNTEAFF. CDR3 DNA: TGTGCCAGTAGTATAACGGCAGGACTGAGGCTGAACACTGAAGCTTTCTTT. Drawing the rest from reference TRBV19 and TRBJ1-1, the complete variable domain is DGGITQSPKYLFRKEGQNVTLSCEQNLNHDAMYWYRQDPGQGLRLIYYSQIVNDFQKGDIAEGYSVSREKKESFPLTVTSAQKNPTAFYLCASSITAGLRLNTEAFFGQGTRLTVV.

The CDR3 is CASSLGTAYEQYF. The CDR3 DNA sequence: TGTGCCAGCAGCTTAGGGACAGCCTACGAGCAGTACTTC. This chain uses TRBV11-2 with TRBJ2-7, with D maybe TRBD1 (6 bases). Between the trimmed V and J ends, which lost 1 base and 2 bases, there was a span of 6 bases. This CDR3 spans 13 amino acids. From germline, CDR1 is SGHAT and CDR2 FQNNGV.

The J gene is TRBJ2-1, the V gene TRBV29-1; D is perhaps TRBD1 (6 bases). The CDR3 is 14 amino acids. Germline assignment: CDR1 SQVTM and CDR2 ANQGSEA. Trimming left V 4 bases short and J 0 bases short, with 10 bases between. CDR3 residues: CSVVEQGSYNEQFF. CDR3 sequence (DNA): TGCAGCGTTGTTGAACAGGGCTCCTACAATGAGCAGTTCTTC.

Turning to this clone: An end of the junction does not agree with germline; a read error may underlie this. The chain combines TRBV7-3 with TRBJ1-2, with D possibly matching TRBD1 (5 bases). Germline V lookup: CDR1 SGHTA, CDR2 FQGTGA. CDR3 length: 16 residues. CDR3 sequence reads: CASSLTSVRVNYGYTF. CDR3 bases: TGTGCCAGCAGCCTAACGAGCGTCAGGGTCAACTATGGCTACACCTTC.

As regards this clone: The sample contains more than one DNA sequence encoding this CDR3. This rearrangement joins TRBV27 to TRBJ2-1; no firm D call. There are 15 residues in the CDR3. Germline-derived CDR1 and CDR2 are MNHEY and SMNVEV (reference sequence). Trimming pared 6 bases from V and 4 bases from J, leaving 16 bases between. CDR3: CASSPSDPNYNEQFF. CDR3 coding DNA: TGTGCCAGCAGCCCTTCTGACCCGAATTACAATGAGCAGTTCTTC.

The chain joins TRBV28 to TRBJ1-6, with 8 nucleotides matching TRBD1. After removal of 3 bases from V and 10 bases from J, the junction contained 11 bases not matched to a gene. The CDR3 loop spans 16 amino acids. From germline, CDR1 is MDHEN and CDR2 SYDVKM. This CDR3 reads CASSLHGQGSSSPLHF. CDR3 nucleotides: TGTGCCAGCAGTTTGCACGGACAGGGATCGAGCTCACCCCTCCACTTT.

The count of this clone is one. CDR3 coding DNA: TGCGCCAGCAGCTTGAAGGGAACCCCCACCTACGAGCAGTACTTC. It is translated as CASSLKGTPTYEQYF. The chain has TRBV5-1 and TRBJ2-7; no clear D. Trimming cost V 1 base and J 2 bases, with 13 bases left between them. The CDR3 covers 15 residues. The germline V gene encodes CDR1 SGHRS and CDR2 YFSETQ.

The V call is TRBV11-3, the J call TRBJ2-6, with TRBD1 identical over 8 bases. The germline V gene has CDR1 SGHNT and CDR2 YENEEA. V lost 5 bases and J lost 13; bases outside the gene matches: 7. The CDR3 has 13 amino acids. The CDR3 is CASSGQGSGVLTF. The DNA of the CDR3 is TGTGCCAGCAGCGGACAGGGCAGTGGGGTCCTGACTTTC.

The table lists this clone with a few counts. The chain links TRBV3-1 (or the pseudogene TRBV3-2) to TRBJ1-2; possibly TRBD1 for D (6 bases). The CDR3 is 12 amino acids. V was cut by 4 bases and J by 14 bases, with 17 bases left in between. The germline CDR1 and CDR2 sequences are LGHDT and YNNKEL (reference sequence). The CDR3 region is CASSPLGSGTTF. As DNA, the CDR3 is TGTGCCAGCAGCCCCCTCGGCTCCGGGACAACCTTC.

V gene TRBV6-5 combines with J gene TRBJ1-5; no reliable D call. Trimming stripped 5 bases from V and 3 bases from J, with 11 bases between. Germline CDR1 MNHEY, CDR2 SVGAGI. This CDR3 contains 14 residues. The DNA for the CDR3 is TGTGCCAGCAGTCGTCAAGACAACAATCAGCCCCAGCATTTT. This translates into CASSRQDNNQPQHF.

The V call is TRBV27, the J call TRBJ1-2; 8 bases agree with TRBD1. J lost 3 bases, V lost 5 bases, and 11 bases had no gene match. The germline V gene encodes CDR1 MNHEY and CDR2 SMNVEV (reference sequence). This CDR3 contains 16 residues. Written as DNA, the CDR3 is TGTGCCAGCAGTCCCTACATATCAGGGGGCCACTATGGCTACACCTTC. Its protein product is CASSPYISGGHYGYTF.

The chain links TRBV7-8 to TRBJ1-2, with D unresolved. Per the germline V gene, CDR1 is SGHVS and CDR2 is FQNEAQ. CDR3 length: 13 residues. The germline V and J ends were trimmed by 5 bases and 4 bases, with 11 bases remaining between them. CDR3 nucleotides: TGTGCCAGCAGCGCCTCAGGAGTCTATGGCTACACCTTC. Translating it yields CASSASGVYGYTF. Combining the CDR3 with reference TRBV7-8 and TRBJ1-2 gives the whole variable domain GAGVSQSPRYKVAKRGQDVALRCDPISGHVSLFWYQQALGQGPEFLTYFQNEAQLDKSGLPSDRFFAERPEGSVSTLKIQRTQQEDSAVYLCASSASGVYGYTFGSGTRLTVV.

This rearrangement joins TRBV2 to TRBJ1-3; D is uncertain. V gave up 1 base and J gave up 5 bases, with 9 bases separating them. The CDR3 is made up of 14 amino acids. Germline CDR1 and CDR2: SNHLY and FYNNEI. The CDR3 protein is CASSEGDPRNTIYF. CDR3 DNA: TGTGCCAGCAGTGAAGGTGACCCAAGAAACACCATATATTTT.

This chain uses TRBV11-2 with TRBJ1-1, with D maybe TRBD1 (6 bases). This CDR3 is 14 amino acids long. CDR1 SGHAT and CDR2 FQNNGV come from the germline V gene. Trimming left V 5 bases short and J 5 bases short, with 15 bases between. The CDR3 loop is CASSLRQVGTEAFF. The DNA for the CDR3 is TGTGCCAGCAGCCTCAGACAGGTTGGGACTGAAGCTTTCTTT.

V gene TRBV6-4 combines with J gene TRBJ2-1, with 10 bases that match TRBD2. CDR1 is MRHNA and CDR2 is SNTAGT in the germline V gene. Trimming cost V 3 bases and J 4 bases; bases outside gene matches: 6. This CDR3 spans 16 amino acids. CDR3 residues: CASSDSGTSEYNEQFF. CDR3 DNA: TGTGCCAGCAGTGATTCCGGGACTAGCGAGTACAATGAGCAGTTCTTC.

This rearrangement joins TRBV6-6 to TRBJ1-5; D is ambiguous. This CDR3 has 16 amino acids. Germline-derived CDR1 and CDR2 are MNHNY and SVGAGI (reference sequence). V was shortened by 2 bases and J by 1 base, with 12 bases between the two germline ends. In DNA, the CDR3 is TGTGCCAGCAGTTACATCGGGGTCGGCAGCAATCAGCCCCAGCATTTT. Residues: CASSYIGVGSNQPQHF.

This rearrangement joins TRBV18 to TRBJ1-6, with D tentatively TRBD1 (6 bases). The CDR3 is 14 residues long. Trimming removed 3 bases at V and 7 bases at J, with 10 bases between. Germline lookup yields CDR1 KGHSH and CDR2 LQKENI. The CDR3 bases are TGTGCCAGCTCACCCGGACAGATAAATTCACCCCTCCACTTT. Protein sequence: CASSPGQINSPLHF.

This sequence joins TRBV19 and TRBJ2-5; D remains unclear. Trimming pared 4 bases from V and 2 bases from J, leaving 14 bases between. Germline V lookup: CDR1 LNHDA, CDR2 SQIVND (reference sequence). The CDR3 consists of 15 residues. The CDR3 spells CASSSRASPQETQYF. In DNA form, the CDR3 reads TGTGCCAGTAGTAGCCGGGCCAGCCCTCAAGAGACCCAGTACTTC.

The CDR3 DNA follows: TGTGCCAGTACCCCGGGGAACGGCAATCAGCCCCAGCATTTT. Residues: CASTPGNGNQPQHF. The chain employs TRBV19 and TRBJ1-5; D remains unclear. With 7 bases removed from V and 2 bases from J, the gap between germline ends came to 12 bases. Germline CDR1 reads LNHDA; CDR2 reads SQIVND (reference sequence). CDR3 size: 14 residues.

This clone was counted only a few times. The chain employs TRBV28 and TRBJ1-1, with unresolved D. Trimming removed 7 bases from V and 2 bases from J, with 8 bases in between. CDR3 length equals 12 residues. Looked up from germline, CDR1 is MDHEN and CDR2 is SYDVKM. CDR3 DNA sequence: TGTGCCAGCAACCGGCCTAACACTGAAGCTTTCTTT. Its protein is CASNRPNTEAFF.

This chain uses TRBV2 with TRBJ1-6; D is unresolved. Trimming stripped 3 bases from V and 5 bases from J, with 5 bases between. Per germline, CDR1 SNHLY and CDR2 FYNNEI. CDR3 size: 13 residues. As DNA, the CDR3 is TGTGCCAGCAGTGATCAAGATAATTCACCCCTCCACTTT. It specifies CASSDQDNSPLHF.